These T cell receptor beta chains were read from a single sample in a study of CD8 T cells in ankylosing spondylitis. TCRdb reanalysed the 5' RACE reads using MiXCR and keeps one entry per CDR3 protein. This sample carries around 150,000 distinct CDR3 sequences, about 6.7% of them seen once, and the ten largest clones take around an eighth. Sequencing was performed on blood, either unsorted or a sorted T cell fraction (not recorded which). These receptors were collected from a female donor with ankylosing spondylitis or in good health (not recorded which). Both conserved end residues are part of each CDR3. D genes are given only for firm matches. A row's size may be missing; if present it is once, few, many or a size class.

clone size: many
J gene: TRBJ1-5
CDR3 length: 14
V gene: TRBV7-8
D gene: TRBD1
CDR3 DNA: TGTGCCAGCAGCCCCAGAGACAGGGACCAGCCCCAGCATTTT
CDR3 protein: CASSPRDRDQPQHF

clone size: many
J gene: TRBJ2-7
CDR3 length: 16
V gene: TRBV3-1
D gene: NA
CDR3 DNA: TGTGCCAGCAGCCCACCACAGGGTTCGCACTCCTACGAGCAGTACTTC
CDR3 protein: CASSPPQGSHSYEQYF

clone size: few
J gene: TRBJ2-7
CDR3 length: 16
V gene: TRBV30
D gene: NA
CDR3 DNA: TGTGCCTGGAGGATGAACGGCCCCTCGGTTTCCTACGAGCAGTACTTC
CDR3 protein: CAWRMNGPSVSYEQYF

clone size: many
J gene: TRBJ1-1
CDR3 length: 12
V gene: TRBV3-1
D gene: NA
CDR3 DNA: TGTGCCAGCAGCGGCCGGGGGCGGCAAGCTTTCTTT
CDR3 protein: CASSGRGRQAFF

clone size: many
J gene: TRBJ1-1
CDR3 length: 15
V gene: TRBV6-2/TRBV6-3
D gene: TRBD1
CDR3 DNA: TGTGCCAGCAGTACCCTGGACAGGGGGAACACTGAAGCTTTCTTT
CDR3 protein: CASSTLDRGNTEAFF

clone size: few
J gene: TRBJ2-4
CDR3 length: 14
V gene: TRBV2
D gene: NA
CDR3 DNA: TGTGCCAGTGGGCGTGGACGGGACACAGACATTCAGTACTTC
CDR3 protein: CASGRGRDTDIQYF

clone size: many
J gene: TRBJ2-2
CDR3 length: 13
V gene: TRBV3-1
D gene: NA
CDR3 DNA: TGTGCCAGCGGGACAAGCGACACCGGGGAGCTGTTTTTT
CDR3 protein: CASGTSDTGELFF

clone size: many
J gene: TRBJ2-3
CDR3 length: 15
V gene: TRBV2
D gene: TRBD1
CDR3 DNA: TGTGCCAGCAGTGAAGCTGCCAGGGGGCTGAATACGCAGTATTTT
CDR3 protein: CASSEAARGLNTQYF

clone size: many
J gene: TRBJ1-5
CDR3 length: 14
V gene: TRBV20-1
D gene: TRBD1
CDR3 DNA: TGCAGTGCTAGTTTGGGGACAGAAAATCAGCCCCAGCATTTT
CDR3 protein: CSASLGTENQPQHF

clone size: many
J gene: TRBJ2-2
CDR3 length: 15
V gene: TRBV7-8
D gene: NA
CDR3 DNA: TGTGCCAGCAGCTTAATTGGACAGCCCACCGGGGAGCTGTTTTTT
CDR3 protein: CASSLIGQPTGELFF

clone size: many
J gene: TRBJ1-2
CDR3 length: 15
V gene: TRBV12-3/TRBV12-4
D gene: NA
CDR3 DNA: TGTGCCAGCAGTCCCTTGTCTCCGGGGAACTATGGCTACACCTTC
CDR3 protein: CASSPLSPGNYGYTF

clone size: many
J gene: TRBJ1-5
CDR3 length: 14
V gene: TRBV25-1
D gene: NA
CDR3 DNA: TGTGCCAGCAGTGAGGCTCAGGTCAATCAGCCCCAGCATTTT
CDR3 protein: CASSEAQVNQPQHF

clone size: once
J gene: TRBJ2-6
CDR3 length: 16
V gene: TRBV28
D gene: NA
CDR3 DNA: TGTGCCAGCAGTTCCGCAGACAGGAGGGGGGCCAACGCCCTCACTTTC
CDR3 protein: CASSSADRRGANALTF

clone size: many
J gene: TRBJ2-1
CDR3 length: 15
V gene: TRBV6-1
D gene: TRBD2
CDR3 DNA: TGTGCCAGCAGCTCCCGGACTAGCCCCTACAATGAGCAGTTCTTC
CDR3 protein: CASSSRTSPYNEQFF

clone size: many
J gene: TRBJ2-5
CDR3 length: 14
V gene: TRBV5-1
D gene: TRBD1
CDR3 DNA: TGCGCCAGCAGCGCGTGGGACAGGGCAGAGACCCAGTACTTC
CDR3 protein: CASSAWDRAETQYF

clone size: many
J gene: TRBJ1-1
CDR3 length: 16
V gene: TRBV20-1
D gene: TRBD1
CDR3 DNA: TGCAGTGCTATCCGGGACAGTCTGAACATGAACACTGAAGCTTTCTTT
CDR3 protein: CSAIRDSLNMNTEAFF

clone size: many
J gene: TRBJ2-5
CDR3 length: 16
V gene: TRBV29-1
D gene: NA
CDR3 DNA: TGCAGCGTTGAACCTACCTGGCCAGGGTACCAAGAGACCCAGTACTTC
CDR3 protein: CSVEPTWPGYQETQYF

clone size: many
J gene: TRBJ2-3
CDR3 length: 15
V gene: TRBV6-1
D gene: TRBD2
CDR3 DNA: TGTGCCAGCAGGGGACTAGCGGCACCCACAGATACGCAGTATTTT
CDR3 protein: CASRGLAAPTDTQYF

clone size: many
J gene: TRBJ1-1
CDR3 length: 15
V gene: TRBV4-3
D gene: NA
CDR3 DNA: TGCGCCAGCAGCCAAGAACCGGGCCTGAACACTGAAGCTTTCTTT
CDR3 protein: CASSQEPGLNTEAFF

clone size: many
J gene: TRBJ2-7
CDR3 length: 13
V gene: TRBV29-1
D gene: NA
CDR3 DNA: TGCAGCGTTCTCGACCGATCCTCCTACGAGCAGTACTTC
CDR3 protein: CSVLDRSSYEQYF

clone size: many
J gene: TRBJ2-3
CDR3 length: 15
V gene: TRBV5-1
D gene: TRBD1
CDR3 DNA: TGCGCCAGCAGCCCGCAGACAGGGCGGACAGATACGCAGTATTTT
CDR3 protein: CASSPQTGRTDTQYF

clone size: many
J gene: TRBJ1-1
CDR3 length: 16
V gene: TRBV4-1
D gene: NA
CDR3 DNA: TGCGCCAGCAGCCAAGATGTGGCGGGGGCGAACACTGAAGCTTTCTTT
CDR3 protein: CASSQDVAGANTEAFF

clone size: many
J gene: TRBJ2-3
CDR3 length: 13
V gene: TRBV7-2
D gene: NA
CDR3 DNA: TGTGCCAGTCAATTTACTGTCACAGATACGCAGTATTTT
CDR3 protein: CASQFTVTDTQYF

clone size: many
J gene: TRBJ2-3
CDR3 length: 17
V gene: TRBV19
D gene: NA
CDR3 DNA: TGTGCCAGTAGTTATAATCCCCAGGGTGGGTCGTCAGATACGCAGTATTTT
CDR3 protein: CASSYNPQGGSSDTQYF

clone size: many
J gene: TRBJ2-2
CDR3 length: 19
V gene: TRBV11-1
D gene: TRBD1
CDR3 DNA: TGTGCCAGCAGCTTAAGGTCGCCGGGACAGGGGGGAAAAACCGGGGAGCTGTTTTTT
CDR3 protein: CASSLRSPGQGGKTGELFF

clone size: many
J gene: TRBJ2-3
CDR3 length: 14
V gene: TRBV9
D gene: TRBD2
CDR3 DNA: TGTGCCAGCAGCTCTAGCGGGTTCGCAGATACGCAGTATTTT
CDR3 protein: CASSSSGFADTQYF

clone size: few
J gene: TRBJ1-5
CDR3 length: 16
V gene: TRBV7-2
D gene: NA
CDR3 DNA: TGTGCCAGCAGCTTAGCCACCGGGAGTCATAATCAGCCCCAGCATTTT
CDR3 protein: CASSLATGSHNQPQHF

clone size: many
J gene: TRBJ2-3
CDR3 length: 16
V gene: TRBV7-2
D gene: NA
CDR3 DNA: TGTGCCAGCATCCTTCCCGGTCGGGTGTTTGCAGATACGCAGTATTTT
CDR3 protein: CASILPGRVFADTQYF

clone size: many
J gene: TRBJ2-5
CDR3 length: 15
V gene: TRBV7-9
D gene: TRBD1
CDR3 DNA: TGTGCCAGCAGCTTCGGGACAGGGGTCAGGGAGACCCAGTACTTC
CDR3 protein: CASSFGTGVRETQYF

clone size: many
J gene: TRBJ2-7
CDR3 length: 14
V gene: TRBV20-1
D gene: NA
CDR3 DNA: TGCAGTGCTAGAGTGGCGGGTTGGGTCAACGAGCAGTACTTC
CDR3 protein: CSARVAGWVNEQYF

clone size: many
J gene: TRBJ2-1
CDR3 length: 15
V gene: TRBV7-9
D gene: TRBD2
CDR3 DNA: TGTGCCAGCAGCTTCCGGACTAGCGGACACAATGAGCAGTTCTTC
CDR3 protein: CASSFRTSGHNEQFF

clone size: NA
J gene: TRBJ1-2
CDR3 length: 12
V gene: TRBV30
D gene: NA
CDR3 DNA: TGTGCCTGGAGTGGGGGTGGCGATGGCTACACCTTC
CDR3 protein: CAWSGGGDGYTF

clone size: many
J gene: TRBJ1-6
CDR3 length: 16
V gene: TRBV5-1
D gene: TRBD1
CDR3 DNA: TGCGCCAGCAGCTTGGAAGGGACAGTTTTTAATTCACCCCTCCACTTT
CDR3 protein: CASSLEGTVFNSPLHF

clone size: few
J gene: TRBJ1-5
CDR3 length: 13
V gene: TRBV30
D gene: NA
CDR3 DNA: TGTGCCTGGAGAGGTTTAGGGAATCAGCCCCAGCATTTT
CDR3 protein: CAWRGLGNQPQHF

clone size: few
J gene: TRBJ1-6
CDR3 length: 16
V gene: TRBV7-2
D gene: NA
CDR3 DNA: TGTGCCAGCAGCTTAGGAGGGTGGTATCGGGATTCACCCCTCCACTTT
CDR3 protein: CASSLGGWYRDSPLHF

clone size: many
J gene: TRBJ2-1
CDR3 length: 12
V gene: TRBV29-1
D gene: NA
CDR3 DNA: TGCAGCGTGGGGGGAAACTACAATGAGCAGTTCTTC
CDR3 protein: CSVGGNYNEQFF

clone size: many
J gene: TRBJ1-5
CDR3 length: 18
V gene: TRBV20-1
D gene: NA
CDR3 DNA: TGCAGTGCTAGACCCCCCCGGGGGTGGGAGGGGAGCAATCAGCCCCAGCATTTT
CDR3 protein: CSARPPRGWEGSNQPQHF

clone size: many
J gene: TRBJ1-2
CDR3 length: 13
V gene: TRBV6-1
D gene: NA
CDR3 DNA: TGTGCCAGCAGTGAACTCCGGGACACTGGCTACACCTTC
CDR3 protein: CASSELRDTGYTF

clone size: NA
J gene: TRBJ2-1
CDR3 length: 15
V gene: TRBV5-5
D gene: NA
CDR3 DNA: TGTGCCAGCAGCCTTGCGGTCCTCTCCTACAATGAGCAGTTCTTC
CDR3 protein: CASSLAVLSYNEQFF

clone size: many
J gene: TRBJ1-4
CDR3 length: 16
V gene: TRBV5-6
D gene: TRBD1
CDR3 DNA: TGTGCCAGCAGCACCGGGACAGGGGGGAAGAATGAAAAACTGTTTTTT
CDR3 protein: CASSTGTGGKNEKLFF

clone size: many
J gene: TRBJ2-1
CDR3 length: 13
V gene: TRBV28
D gene: TRBD1
CDR3 DNA: TGTGCCAGCAGATTGACAGGGGGCAATGAGCAGTTCTTC
CDR3 protein: CASRLTGGNEQFF

clone size: many
J gene: TRBJ2-3
CDR3 length: 13
V gene: TRBV6-4
D gene: NA
CDR3 DNA: TGTGCCAGCAGTGAGGGGGGCACAGATACGCAGTATTTT
CDR3 protein: CASSEGGTDTQYF

clone size: many
J gene: TRBJ1-1
CDR3 length: 14
V gene: TRBV29-1
D gene: TRBD1
CDR3 DNA: TGCAGCGTTGGCCAGGGACAGGGGAACACTGAAGCTTTCTTT
CDR3 protein: CSVGQGQGNTEAFF

clone size: many
J gene: TRBJ1-1
CDR3 length: 13
V gene: TRBV6-2/TRBV6-3
D gene: NA
CDR3 DNA: TGTGCCAGCAGTTACACGGGAGTGACTGAAGCTTTCTTT
CDR3 protein: CASSYTGVTEAFF

clone size: few
J gene: TRBJ2-5
CDR3 length: 13
V gene: TRBV24-1
D gene: NA
CDR3 DNA: TGTGCCACCAGTGATCCGACAAGGCGGACCCAGTACTTC
CDR3 protein: CATSDPTRRTQYF

clone size: many
J gene: TRBJ2-7
CDR3 length: 13
V gene: TRBV12-3/TRBV12-4
D gene: NA
CDR3 DNA: TGTGCCAGCAGTTTAGGAGGGGCCGTCGAGCAGTACTTC
CDR3 protein: CASSLGGAVEQYF

clone size: many
J gene: TRBJ2-3
CDR3 length: 15
V gene: TRBV7-9
D gene: TRBD1
CDR3 DNA: TGTGCCAGCAGCTCGACAGGGATCGGGTCAGATACGCAGTATTTT
CDR3 protein: CASSSTGIGSDTQYF

clone size: many
J gene: TRBJ1-2
CDR3 length: 14
V gene: TRBV12-3/TRBV12-4
D gene: NA
CDR3 DNA: TGTGCCAGCAGTTTTTCAGCGTCGGGGTACGGCTACACCTTC
CDR3 protein: CASSFSASGYGYTF

clone size: many
J gene: TRBJ1-2
CDR3 length: 10
V gene: TRBV6-6
D gene: NA
CDR3 DNA: TGTGCCAGACAGGGAGAAGGCTACACCTTC
CDR3 protein: CARQGEGYTF

clone size: NA
J gene: TRBJ1-2
CDR3 length: 15
V gene: TRBV18
D gene: NA
CDR3 DNA: TGTGCCAGCTCACCAGGGGAGGATTACTACTATGGCTACACCTTC
CDR3 protein: CASSPGEDYYYGYTF

clone size: many
J gene: TRBJ1-1
CDR3 length: 14
V gene: TRBV4-2
D gene: NA
CDR3 DNA: TGTGCCAGCAGCCAAGAAGAGAGGGACACTGAAGCTTTCTTT
CDR3 protein: CASSQEERDTEAFF

clone size: many
J gene: TRBJ2-2
CDR3 length: 13
V gene: TRBV7-2
D gene: TRBD1
CDR3 DNA: TGTGCCAGCACCCGGGACAGCACCGGGGAGCTGTTTTTT
CDR3 protein: CASTRDSTGELFF

clone size: NA
J gene: TRBJ2-6
CDR3 length: 14
V gene: TRBV29-1
D gene: NA
CDR3 DNA: TGCAGCGTTTTGAGTTCTGGTGGGGCCAACGTCCTGACTTTC
CDR3 protein: CSVLSSGGANVLTF

clone size: many
J gene: TRBJ1-1
CDR3 length: 11
V gene: TRBV6-5
D gene: NA
CDR3 DNA: TGTGCCAGTAAGGAGGGCACTGAAGCTTTCTTT
CDR3 protein: CASKEGTEAFF

clone size: many
J gene: TRBJ2-2
CDR3 length: 15
V gene: TRBV5-1
D gene: TRBD1
CDR3 DNA: TGCGCCAGCAGCCTAGGACAGGGCAAGACCGGGGAGCTGTTTTTT
CDR3 protein: CASSLGQGKTGELFF

clone size: NA
J gene: TRBJ2-5
CDR3 length: 17
V gene: TRBV20-1
D gene: TRBD2
CDR3 DNA: TGCAGTGCTAGACCAACTAGCGGGGCGGCCAGGGGAGAGACCCAGTACTTC
CDR3 protein: CSARPTSGAARGETQYF